Sequencing of this TCR beta chain was carried out in a study of blood T cell repertoires in COVID-19. Method: immunoSEQ multiplex PCR; TCRdb's copy keeps in-frame clones and lacks some. The sample lists tens of thousands of clones, around 88% occurring once. With 4 bases removed from V and 3 bases from J, the gap between germline ends came to 13 bases. This CDR3 is 14 amino acids long. Germline CDR1 is SGHRS and CDR2 is YFSETQ. This clonotype originated in a woman aged 80 or over with acute or convalescent COVID-19. The sequenced sample was peripheral blood. This rearrangement joins TRBV5-1 to TRBJ1-2, with D perhaps TRBD1 (6 bases). CDR3: CASSEGRGDYGYTF. CDR3 coding DNA: TGCGCCAGCAGCGAGGGCAGGGGAGACTATGGCTACACCTTC.